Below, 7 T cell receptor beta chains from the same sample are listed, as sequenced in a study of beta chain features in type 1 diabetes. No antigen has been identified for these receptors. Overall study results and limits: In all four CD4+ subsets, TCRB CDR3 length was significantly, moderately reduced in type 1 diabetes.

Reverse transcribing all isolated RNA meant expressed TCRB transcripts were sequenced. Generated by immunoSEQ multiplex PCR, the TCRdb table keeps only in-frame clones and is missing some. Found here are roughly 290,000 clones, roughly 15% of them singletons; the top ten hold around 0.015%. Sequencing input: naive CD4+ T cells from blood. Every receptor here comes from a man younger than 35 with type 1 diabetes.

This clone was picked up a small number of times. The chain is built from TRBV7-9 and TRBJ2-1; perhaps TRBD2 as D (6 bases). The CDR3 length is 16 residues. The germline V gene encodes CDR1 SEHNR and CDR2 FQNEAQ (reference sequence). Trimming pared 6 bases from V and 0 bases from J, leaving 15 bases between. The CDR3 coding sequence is TGTGCCAGCAGTTCTAAACGACTAGTCTCCTACAATGAGCAGTTCTTC. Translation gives CASSSKRLVSYNEQFF.

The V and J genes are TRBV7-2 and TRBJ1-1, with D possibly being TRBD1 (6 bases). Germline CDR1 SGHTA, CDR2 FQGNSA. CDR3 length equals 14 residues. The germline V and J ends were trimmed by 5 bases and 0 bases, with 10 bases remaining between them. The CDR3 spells CASSGQSLNTEAFF. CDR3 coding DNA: TGTGCCAGCAGCGGACAGTCTTTGAACACTGAAGCTTTCTTT. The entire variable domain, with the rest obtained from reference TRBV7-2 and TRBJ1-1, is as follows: GAGVSQSPSNKVTEKGKDVELRCDPISGHTALYWYRQSLGQGLEFLIYFQGNSAPDKSGLPSDRFSAERTGGSVSTLTIQRTQQEDSAVYLCASSGQSLNTEAFFGQGTRLTVV.

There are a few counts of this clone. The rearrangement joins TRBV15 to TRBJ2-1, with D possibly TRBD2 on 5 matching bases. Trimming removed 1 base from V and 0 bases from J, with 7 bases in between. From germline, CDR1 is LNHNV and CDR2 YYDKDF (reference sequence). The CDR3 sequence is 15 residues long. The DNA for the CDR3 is TGTGCCACCAGCAGAGGCGGAGGCTCCTACAATGAGCAGTTCTTC. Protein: CATSRGGGSYNEQFF.

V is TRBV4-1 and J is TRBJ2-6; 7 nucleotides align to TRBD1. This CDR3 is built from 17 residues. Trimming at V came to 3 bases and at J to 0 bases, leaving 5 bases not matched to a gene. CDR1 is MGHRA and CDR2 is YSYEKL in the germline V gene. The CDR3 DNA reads TGCGCCAGCAGCCACAGGGACAGACTCTCTGGGGCCAACGTCCTGACTTTC. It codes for CASSHRDRLSGANVLTF.

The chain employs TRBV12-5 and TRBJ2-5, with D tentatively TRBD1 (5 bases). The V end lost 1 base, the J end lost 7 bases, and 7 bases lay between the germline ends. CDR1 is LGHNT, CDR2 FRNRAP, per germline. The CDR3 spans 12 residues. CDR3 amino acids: CASGLGQTTQYF. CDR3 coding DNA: TGTGCTAGTGGTTTGGGACAGACGACCCAGTACTTC.

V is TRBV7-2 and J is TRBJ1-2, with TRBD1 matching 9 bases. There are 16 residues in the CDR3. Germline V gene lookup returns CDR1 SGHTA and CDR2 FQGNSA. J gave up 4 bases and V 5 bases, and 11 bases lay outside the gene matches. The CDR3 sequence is CASSLTRQGDLYGYTF. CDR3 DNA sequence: TGTGCCAGCAGCCTCACCAGACAGGGGGATCTCTATGGCTACACCTTC.

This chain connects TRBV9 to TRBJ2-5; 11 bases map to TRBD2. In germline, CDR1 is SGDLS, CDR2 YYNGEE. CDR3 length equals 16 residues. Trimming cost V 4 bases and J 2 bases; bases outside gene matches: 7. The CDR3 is CASSLSGGAGQETQYF. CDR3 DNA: TGTGCCAGCAGCCTTAGCGGGGGGGCCGGACAAGAGACCCAGTACTTC.